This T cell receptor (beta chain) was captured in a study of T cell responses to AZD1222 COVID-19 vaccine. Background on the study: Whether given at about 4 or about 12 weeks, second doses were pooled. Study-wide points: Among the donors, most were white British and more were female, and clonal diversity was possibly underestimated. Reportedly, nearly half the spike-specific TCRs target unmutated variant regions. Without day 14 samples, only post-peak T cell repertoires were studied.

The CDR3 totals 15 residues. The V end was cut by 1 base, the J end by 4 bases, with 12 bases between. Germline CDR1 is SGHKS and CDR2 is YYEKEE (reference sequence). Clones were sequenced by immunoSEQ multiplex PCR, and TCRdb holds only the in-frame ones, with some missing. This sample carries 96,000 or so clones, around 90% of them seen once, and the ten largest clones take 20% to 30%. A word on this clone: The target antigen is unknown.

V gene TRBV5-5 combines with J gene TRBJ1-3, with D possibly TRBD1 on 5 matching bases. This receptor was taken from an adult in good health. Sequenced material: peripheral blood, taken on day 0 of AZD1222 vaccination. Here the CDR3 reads CASSLTGGLGNTIYF. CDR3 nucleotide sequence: TGTGCCAGCAGCTTGACAGGTGGACTCGGAAACACCATATATTTT. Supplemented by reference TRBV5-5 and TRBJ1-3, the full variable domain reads DAGVTQSPTHLIKTRGQQVTLRCSPISGHKSVSWYQQVLGQGPQFIFQYYEKEERGRGNFPDRFSARQFPNYSSELNVNALLLGDSALYLCASSLTGGLGNTIYFGEGSWLTVV.